These 4 T cell receptor beta chains were all obtained from the same sample, sequenced in a study of blood T cell repertoires in COVID-19. Repertoires were generated with immunoSEQ multiplex PCR, while TCRdb's copy carries only in-frame clones and drops some. This sample carries roughly 160,000 clones, 85% of them seen once, and the ten largest clones take around 8.4%. Source material: peripheral blood. The receptor source for this set is a woman aged 80 or older with COVID-19, enrolled during active disease.

The chain combines TRBV29-1 with TRBJ2-5; 13 nucleotides match TRBD2. The CDR3 is 13 amino acids. Germline CDR1 SQVTM, CDR2 ANQGSEA. Trimming at V came to 7 bases and at J to 5 bases, leaving 4 bases not matched to a gene. Written as DNA, the CDR3 is TGCAGCGCACGACTAGCGGGAGGCGAGACCCAGTACTTC. It specifies CSARLAGGETQYF. Combining the CDR3 with reference TRBV29-1 and TRBJ2-5 gives the whole variable domain SAVISQKPSRDICQRGTSLTIQCQVDSQVTMMFWYRQQPGQSLTLIATANQGSEATYESGFVIDKFPISRPNLTFSTLTVSNMSPEDSSIYLCSARLAGGETQYFGPGTRLLVL.

J is TRBJ2-2 and V is TRBV18; D remains unclear. Trimming pared 4 bases from V and 5 bases from J, leaving 5 bases between. Germline V lookup: CDR1 KGHSH, CDR2 LQKENI. The CDR3 extends over 12 amino acids. The CDR3 DNA follows: TGTGCCAGCTCACTCGTTACCGGGGAGCTGTTTTTT. As protein: CASSLVTGELFF.

The rearrangement links TRBV5-1 to TRBJ1-2; 9 bases fit TRBD1. The V segment lost 4 bases and the J segment 2 bases; nucleotides outside the gene matches: 9. Germline V gene sequence: CDR1 SGHRS, CDR2 YFSETQ. The CDR3 spans 16 residues. The CDR3 spells CASSQSFGTGNYGYTF. CDR3 bases: TGCGCCAGCAGCCAGAGCTTCGGGACAGGGAACTATGGCTACACCTTC. The complete variable domain, with remaining parts taken from reference TRBV5-1 and TRBJ1-2, reads KAGVTQTPRYLIKTRGQQVTLSCSPISGHRSVSWYQQTPGQGLQFLFEYFSETQRNKGNFPGRFSGRQFSNSRSEMNVSTLELGDSALYLCASSQSFGTGNYGYTFGSGTRLTVV.

V and J are TRBV5-1 and TRBJ1-2, with 9 positions matching TRBD1. Germline V lookup: CDR1 SGHRS, CDR2 YFSETQ. The CDR3 sequence is 13 residues long. Trimming cost V 3 bases and J 6 bases; bases outside gene matches: 3. CDR3 sequence: CASSSDRGDGYTF. CDR3 nucleotide sequence: TGCGCCAGCAGCTCGGACAGGGGAGATGGCTACACCTTC.